This T cell receptor (beta chain) was sequenced during a study of identical twins. General observations from the study: In zero-insertion analyses, partial confounding could arise from invariant MAIT and iNKT cells.

Healthy Caucasians supplied all donations. This clonotype came up a few times. Its antigen is unidentified. In TCRdb, the 5' RACE reads were re-called with MiXCR into one record per CDR3 protein. There are hundreds of thousands of distinct CDR3 sequences in the sample; around 12% occur only once, and around 1.6% lies in the top ten. The CDR3 is 19 amino acids. Germline CDR1 reads SGHRS; CDR2 reads YFSETQ. V was pared by 2 bases and J by 5 bases, with 17 bases of the junction left unmatched. These records were also assigned to another study, of yellow fever vaccine responses in identical twins.

The receptor was isolated from a woman between 18 and 29 years old in good health. Sequenced material: PBMCs. The rearrangement links TRBV5-1 to TRBJ2-3; 10 bases are shared with TRBD1. The CDR3: CASSLTGTGAETRRDTQYF. Written as DNA, the CDR3 is TGCGCCAGCAGCTTAACCGGGACAGGGGCTGAAACACGAAGAGATACGCAGTATTTT.